The T cell receptor beta chain under discussion was sequenced for a study of CD8+ T cells in alopecia areata (dated by TCRdb to the late 2010s). Context from the whole study: Skin from C3H/HeJ donors aged about 6-13 months with spontaneous alopecia was grafted onto female C3H/HeJ recipients aged roughly 7-11 weeks. In both human patients and the C3H/HeJ mouse model, the study applied high-throughput TCRbeta sequencing to look at T cell clonal expansion in alopecia areata. On the human side, TCRbeta sequencing was run on scalp tissue and on sorted CD4+ and CD8+ peripheral blood T cells from healthy controls and from alopecia areata patients with either patchy or totalis/universalis disease. Scalp clonality was compared across normal scalp (n=4), patchy alopecia areata scalp (n=8), and alopecia totalis/universalis scalp (n=8). RNA was obtained with the PAXgene miRNA kit for fixed scalp, the miRNeasy kit for PBMCs, and the RNeasy kit for mouse skin. TCRbeta CDR3 regions were amplified by immunoSEQ multiplex PCR with 35 Vbeta forward and 13 Jbeta reverse primers.

Library creation used the immunoSEQ multiplex PCR assay. For TCR sequencing, RNA was extracted from every sample and reverse transcribed into cDNA to serve as template. First-strand cDNA was synthesized using SuperScript III with a 2:1 mix of oligo-dT and random hexamers. A synthetic immune receptor repertoire was used to assess amplification bias, and residual bias was removed computationally. Sequencing of the libraries was done on Illumina HiSeq using 60 bp reads that spanned the CDR3 and were read from J toward V. Per the source publication's procedure: Raw reads were preprocessed to remove errors, and CDR3 was defined according to IMGT conventions as the region from the conserved cysteine to phenylalanine. Clonality was calculated as 1 minus Shannon entropy normalized by log2 of the number of productive unique TCRs. CD4 or CD8 identity of scalp clones was inferred by cross-referencing scalp TCRbeta sequences with sorted blood CD4 and CD8 repertoires. The table comes from immuneACCESS by way of TCRdb, which keeps in-frame sequences with V and J called. Part of the clones is missing from these tables; in studies checked, under half for an unresolved V gene and the rest for unknown reasons. For V, J and clone size, that table is used; D and trimming come from the DNA. Here the sample lists about 300,000 clones, none seen once only. The top ten clonotypes cover more than 1% of the sample.

Cells from pooled mouse cutaneous lymph nodes were stained for CD4, CD8alpha, NKG2D, NKG2ACE and other markers and then sorted on a BD Influx. Points on this clone: What this receptor recognizes is not known. Mouse gene names and germline sequences are the ones reported for this receptor. The CDR3 extends 4 residues past the end of the read, so its final part is completed from the germline J gene.

Per the germline V gene, NSHNY is the CDR1 and SYGAGN is the CDR2. The V end loses 5 bases and the J end loses 0 bases, and a stretch of 11 bases separates them. CDR3 length: 14 amino acids, cysteine to phenylalanine. The 30 bases shown cover part of the CDR3, and their frame starts at base 1. What the research found in general, with its limitations: Higher clonality and more expanded CD8+ clones were observed in lesional scalp than in normal scalp, particularly in alopecia totalis/universalis, a finding suggestive of antigenic drive. Shared TCR sequences between patients were less evident than in mice, which may be partly attributable to HLA diversity in the patient population. Resident alphabeta T cells in normal human skin are also sequenced, complicating scalp TCR repertoire analysis, unlike mouse skin dominated by gammadelta T cells.

What was sequenced was CD4+ T cells sorted from a lymph node. The chain uses TRBV13-1 and TRBJ1-2; TRBD1 is perhaps the D gene, given 6 matching bases. The source of this sequence is a C3H/HeJ mouse with alopecia areata. Mice in this strain carry MHC haplotype H2-k. The DNA read from the CDR3 is TGTGCCAGCAGCGCACAGGGTTCAAACTCC. Translation gives CASSAQGSNS. The complete CDR3 sequence is CASSAQGSNSDYTF.